The 24 T cell receptor beta chains below all came from one sample that was sequenced in a study of T cell responses to AZD1222 COVID-19 vaccine. The data were produced by immunoSEQ multiplex PCR, yet TCRdb's version contains in-frame clones alone and is incomplete. This sample has 120,000 or so clones, with approximately 85% found just once. The sequencing here drew on peripheral blood, taken on day 0 of MenACWY control vaccination. These receptors all come from an adult in good health.

The chain carries TRBV14 and TRBJ2-3, with TRBD2 identical over 8 bases. Germline values: CDR1 SGHDN, CDR2 FVKESK. The CDR3 contains 15 residues. J was trimmed by 4 bases and V by 3 bases; bases with no gene match: 6. The CDR3 bases are TGTGCCAGCAGCCAGGGACTAGTAGTTGCAGATACGCAGTATTTT. Protein sequence: CASSQGLVVADTQYF.

Only one count was recorded for this clone. V is TRBV4-2 and J is TRBJ1-2; 7 bases map to TRBD1. J was trimmed by 1 base and V by 4 bases; bases with no gene match: 3. This CDR3 has 14 amino acids. Germline V CDR1 and CDR2: LGHNA, YNFKEQ. CDR3 sequence reads: CASSLNRGNYGYTF. Here the CDR3 DNA reads TGTGCCAGCAGCCTCAACAGGGGTAACTATGGCTACACCTTC.

V and J are TRBV7-9 and TRBJ1-4; 10 positions match TRBD1. V trimming: 5 bases; J trimming: 7 bases; junction bases outside the gene matches: 4. CDR3 length: 14 residues. CDR1 and CDR2 (germline): SEHNR, FQNEAQ (reference sequence). CDR3 nucleotides: TGTGCCAGCAGCGACGGGACAGGGGCTGAAAAACTGTTTTTT. Protein product: CASSDGTGAEKLFF.

The DNA of the CDR3 is TGTGCCACCAGCCAGGGGAGGGTCGAGGGCGAGCAGTACTTC. It specifies CATSQGRVEGEQYF. The V and J genes are TRBV15 and TRBJ2-7, with D perhaps matching TRBD2 (7 bases). The CDR3 spans 14 residues. The germline V gene has CDR1 LNHNV and CDR2 YYDKDF (reference sequence). V was trimmed by 5 bases and J by 6 bases, leaving 17 bases between them.

The rearrangement joins TRBV19 to TRBJ1-1, with D tentatively TRBD1 (5 bases). Trimming pared 5 bases from V and 1 base from J, leaving 14 bases between. Germline lookup yields CDR1 LNHDA and CDR2 SQIVND (reference sequence). The CDR3 is 15 residues long. The CDR3 DNA reads TGTGCCAGTAGTCTGCGGGGGGAAACGAACACTGAAGCTTTCTTT. It is translated as CASSLRGETNTEAFF. Full variable domain (remainder filled in from reference TRBV19 and TRBJ1-1): DGGITQSPKYLFRKEGQNVTLSCEQNLNHDAMYWYRQDPGQGLRLIYYSQIVNDFQKGDIAEGYSVSREKKESFPLTVTSAQKNPTAFYLCASSLRGETNTEAFFGQGTRLTVV.

The chain couples TRBV10-3 to TRBJ1-1; D is ambiguous. This CDR3 has 12 amino acids. The germline gives CDR1 ENHRY, CDR2 SYGVKD. Deletions cut 3 bases from V and 6 bases from J, with 8 bases between. For the CDR3, the DNA is TGTGCCATCAGTGACCTAGTGGCTGAAGCTTTCTTT. Its protein is CAISDLVAEAFF.

This clone was detected only once. The rearrangement joins TRBV5-5 to TRBJ1-2; D remains unclear. The CDR3 covers 14 residues. V was cut by 0 bases and J by 1 base, with 7 bases left in between. Germline assignment: CDR1 SGHKS and CDR2 YYEKEE (reference sequence). For the CDR3, the DNA is TGTGCCAGCAGCTTGGACGACCTTAACTATGGCTACACCTTC. Protein: CASSLDDLNYGYTF.

V and J are TRBV28 and TRBJ1-5, with unresolved D. Trimming took off 10 bases at V and 3 bases at J, with 13 bases between the two ends. This CDR3 has 13 residues. Germline CDR1 MDHEN, CDR2 SYDVKM. This CDR3 reads CATNRVFNQPQHF. Written as DNA, the CDR3 is TGTGCCACCAACCGGGTCTTCAATCAGCCCCAGCATTTT.

The chain uses TRBV10-1 and TRBJ2-7; tentatively, D is TRBD1 (5 bases). Trimming removed 3 bases from V and 0 bases from J, with 6 bases in between. Germline V gene lookup returns CDR1 WNHNN and CDR2 SYGVQD (reference sequence). The CDR3 runs to 13 residues. The CDR3 sequence: CASSEDSSYEQYF. The DNA of the CDR3 is TGCGCCAGCAGTGAAGACAGCTCCTACGAGCAGTACTTC.

The chain recombines TRBV14 with TRBJ1-4; D remains ambiguous. V shed 5 bases and J shed 8 bases, with 9 bases lying between them. The CDR3 sequence is 12 residues long. The germline CDR1 and CDR2 sequences are SGHDN and FVKESK. The CDR3 DNA reads TGTGCCAGCAGCAGAACGGGCGAAAAACTGTTTTTT. Encoded protein: CASSRTGEKLFF.

The rearrangement uses TRBV25-1 and TRBJ2-5; TRBD1 might be the D (6 bases). The CDR3 is made up of 16 amino acids. CDR1 and CDR2 from the germline V gene are MGHDK and SYGVNS. The V end lost 4 bases, the J end lost 1 base, and 16 bases lay between the germline ends. The CDR3 here is CASSARGRNLQETQYF. The DNA for the CDR3 is TGTGCCAGCAGTGCCAGGGGACGGAATCTCCAAGAGACCCAGTACTTC. Variable domain in full (rest from reference TRBV25-1 and TRBJ2-5): EADIYQTPRYLVIGTGKKITLECSQTMGHDKMYWYQQDPGMELHLIHYSYGVNSTEKGDLSSESTVSRIRTEHFPLTLESARPSHTSQYLCASSARGRNLQETQYFGPGTRLLVL.

This chain links TRBV5-6 with TRBJ1-1; D is undetermined. V lost 4 bases, J lost 0 bases, and 19 bases lay in between. Per the germline V gene, CDR1 is SGHDT and CDR2 is YYEEEE. The CDR3 is 17 amino acids. CDR3 nucleotide sequence: TGTGCCAGCAGCCCCTCAGGTGGCAGACTTATGAACACTGAAGCTTTCTTT. The encoded protein is CASSPSGGRLMNTEAFF.

This chain connects TRBV7-6 to TRBJ1-2, with D tentatively TRBD1 (5 bases). The V end lost 1 base, the J end lost 0 bases, and 9 bases lay between the germline ends. The length of the CDR3 is 15 residues. Germline loops: CDR1 SGHVS, CDR2 FNYEAQ. This CDR3 reads CASSLETAPNYGYTF. In nucleotides, the CDR3 is TGTGCCAGCAGCTTAGAGACAGCCCCTAACTATGGCTACACCTTC.

V usage is TRBV27 and J usage is TRBJ1-4; maybe TRBD1 (6 bases). This CDR3 contains 14 residues. The V and J ends lost 5 bases and 8 bases respectively, with 15 bases between them. Germline V gene lookup returns CDR1 MNHEY and CDR2 SMNVEV (reference sequence). CDR3 nucleotides: TGTGCCAGCAGTACGTGGCGGGGGCAGGAAAAACTGTTTTTT. This sequence encodes CASSTWRGQEKLFF.

The CDR3: CATQASELFF. The CDR3 bases are TGTGCCACTCAGGCGTCGGAGCTGTTTTTT. V is TRBV10-3 and J is TRBJ2-2; the D is unclear. Trimming took off 10 bases at V and 10 bases at J, with 10 bases between the two ends. Per germline, CDR1 ENHRY and CDR2 SYGVKD. This CDR3 region has 10 residues.

The chain carries TRBV5-1 and TRBJ2-2, with 8 bases aligning to TRBD2. CDR3 length equals 14 residues. CDR1 is SGHRS and CDR2 is YFSETQ in the germline V gene. The trim removed 2 bases at V and 5 bases at J, leaving 2 bases unmatched. Here the CDR3 reads CASSLPSGTGELFF. As DNA, the CDR3 is TGCGCCAGCAGCTTACCTAGCGGGACCGGGGAGCTGTTTTTT.

The CDR3 DNA reads TGTGCCAGCAGCTTTGGGGTCGTGCCCGAGACCCAGTACTTC. It specifies CASSFGVVPETQYF. The V gene is TRBV7-2, the J gene TRBJ2-5; D unclear. The CDR3 length is 14 residues. The germline CDR1 and CDR2 sequences are SGHTA and FQGNSA. V shed 3 bases and J shed 5 bases, with 13 bases lying between them.

With regard to this clone: The identical CDR3 is also encoded by other nucleotide sequences in the sample. The V gene is TRBV3-1 (or the pseudogene TRBV3-2), the J gene TRBJ2-7; 8 bases map to TRBD1. Germline CDR1 is LGHDT and CDR2 is YNNKEL (reference sequence). This CDR3 is built from 13 residues. V was pared by 8 bases and J by 3 bases, with 6 bases of the junction left unmatched. The CDR3, as DNA: TGTGCCAGCCGGCGAGGACAGGGCTACGAGCAGTACTTC. Residues: CASRRGQGYEQYF.

This clone showed up just once. The chain links TRBV6-5 to TRBJ1-2; D is possibly TRBD1 (5 bases). V lost 6 bases to trimming and J lost 8 bases, with 16 bases between them. The CDR3 length is 13 residues. Looked up from germline, CDR1 is MNHEY and CDR2 is SVGAGI. CDR3 region: CASRFRGGAGYTF. CDR3 bases: TGTGCCAGCAGATTTCGGGGCGGGGCGGGCTACACCTTC.

The rearrangement links TRBV5-4 to TRBJ1-2, with TRBD1 as a possible D gene (6 bases). Germline values: CDR1 SGHNT, CDR2 YYREEE (reference sequence). The V and J ends lost 1 base and 7 bases respectively, with 11 bases between them. The CDR3 has 13 residues. CDR3 region: CASSLSGEGGYTF. In DNA, the CDR3 is TGTGCCAGCAGCTTGTCAGGGGAGGGTGGCTACACCTTC.

This chain uses TRBV5-1 with TRBJ2-7; weak D call: TRBD1 (6 bases). Germline V gene lookup returns CDR1 SGHRS and CDR2 YFSETQ. V lost 2 bases and J lost 3, with 9 bases in between. CDR3 length: 13 residues. This chain's CDR3 is CASSFNRDYEQYF. The DNA of the CDR3 is TGCGCCAGCAGCTTTAACAGGGACTACGAGCAGTACTTC.

The rearrangement links TRBV27 to TRBJ2-1; D not certain. Germline values: CDR1 MNHEY, CDR2 SMNVEV (reference sequence). CDR3 length: 15 residues. Trimming took 2 bases from V and 0 from J, leaving 8 bases between them. CDR3 sequence reads: CASSLVSSSYNEQFF. CDR3 bases: TGTGCCAGCAGTTTAGTCAGTAGCTCCTACAATGAGCAGTTCTTC.

The V call is TRBV28, the J call TRBJ2-3; D ambiguous. CDR1 is MDHEN and CDR2 is SYDVKM in the germline V gene. The CDR3 runs to 14 residues. Deletions cut 8 bases from V and 8 bases from J, with 20 bases between. The chain's CDR3 is CASSSLLPKGTQYF. The CDR3 nucleotides are TGTGCCAGCTCTTCCCTATTGCCCAAGGGTACGCAGTATTTT.

This chain links TRBV5-4 with TRBJ1-6; perhaps TRBD1 as D (6 bases). The V end was cut by 0 bases, the J end by 9 bases, with 13 bases between. The V gene's germline CDR1 is SGHNT and CDR2 YYREEE (reference sequence). The CDR3 spans 15 residues. CDR3 sequence (DNA): TGTGCCAGCAGCTTGGCGCAGGGGCGGGGTTCACCCCTCCACTTT. Protein: CASSLAQGRGSPLHF.